This T cell receptor beta chain was recorded in a study of early T cells in non-severe SARS-CoV-2 infection (dated by TCRdb to about 2021). At the level of the whole study: Because TCR sequencing was done on bulk RNA from unsorted whole blood, the alpha and beta chains could not be paired. General findings and caveats noted by the study authors: VDJdb matching was skewed toward anti-spike CD8 responses, so virus-specific expansions were likely underestimated and private and CD4 specificities were missed.

Inclusive of the bounding cysteine and phenylalanine, the CDR3 is 12 residues long. The retained sequence is limited to the CDR3, 36 bases, with the frame set at the first base. The junction carries 11 bases between V and J, which are trimmed by 4 bases and 5 bases respectively. The germline V gene specifies SQVTM as CDR1 and ANQGSEA as CDR2. Notes on this clonotype: What this receptor recognizes is not known. No much larger clone exists at a distance of one base, and base qualities are not known.

This was a case-control study nested in a cohort of healthcare workers in London, UK, who had nasopharyngeal swab PCR tests and blood samples taken every week. Healthcare workers were recruited between 23 and 31 March 2020, during the week of the UK lockdown, and were followed weekly for up to roughly 15 weeks. Libraries were made using 5' RACE. The data were produced on a NextSeq 500. Unique molecular identifiers were attached to individual cDNA molecules in the TCR library protocol so that sequencing error and PCR bias could be corrected. Both TCR alpha and beta chains were sequenced, and tight co-correlation was observed between alpha and beta sequence abundances in each sample. From the authors' description of their analysis: Decombinator V4 was used to annotate the V gene, J gene and CDR3 of the TCR sequences. TCRs were defined as expanded if a significant change between any two time points was detected under a Poisson model with p below 0.0001. Abundances of TCRs were expressed as counts per million after normalisation to the total number of TCRs sequenced in each sample. TRAV1-2 paired with TRAJ12, TRAJ20 or TRAJ33 defined MAIT TCRs, while TRAV10 paired with TRAJ18 defined iNKT TCRs. VDJdb, accessed 1 November 2021, was searched for CMV, EBV and SARS-CoV-2 annotated TCRs, with TCRs annotated for multiple antigens excluded. TCRdb ran its own pipeline on the public reads, namely fastp trimming at Q25 and MiXCR clone calling, and kept in-frame beta chains. Each entry is one CDR3 protein sequence, shown with its most common DNA and genes. TCRdb's processing, not the study's, gives the V and J calls here. The sample profile shows 45,000 to 50,000 distinct CDR3 sequences; under 7.5% of them were found once. The ten largest clones capture around 7% of the sample.

The chain is made from TRBV29-1 and TRBJ1-1, and TRBD1 may be the D gene, going by 5 matching bases. Sequences were derived from whole blood, sampled at baseline. The origin of this receptor is an adult who was a healthcare worker with PCR-confirmed SARS-CoV-2 infection or an uninfected control (not recorded which). The CDR3: CSVGGLGTEAFF. The DNA sequence reads TGCAGCGTTGGGGGCCTAGGAACTGAAGCTTTCTTT.